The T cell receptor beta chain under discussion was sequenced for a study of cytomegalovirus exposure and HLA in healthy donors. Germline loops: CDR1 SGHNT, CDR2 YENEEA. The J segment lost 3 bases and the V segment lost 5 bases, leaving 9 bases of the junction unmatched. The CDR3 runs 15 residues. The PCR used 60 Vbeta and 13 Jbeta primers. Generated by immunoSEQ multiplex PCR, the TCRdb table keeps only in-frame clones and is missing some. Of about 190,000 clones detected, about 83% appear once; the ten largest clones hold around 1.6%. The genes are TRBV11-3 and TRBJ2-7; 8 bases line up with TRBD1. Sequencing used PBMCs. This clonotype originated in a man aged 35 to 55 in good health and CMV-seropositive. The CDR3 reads CASSPDRGRSYEQYF. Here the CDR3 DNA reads TGTGCCAGCAGCCCCGACAGGGGAAGAAGCTACGAGCAGTACTTC.